The rows below give T cell receptor beta chains drawn from one sample of a study of a mutant IDH1 vaccine in newly diagnosed glioma. TCRdb keeps only in-frame clones here, not all; method: immunoSEQ multiplex PCR. Found here are about 94,000 clones, over 85% of them singletons; the top ten hold around 0.77%. These receptors' antigens are unknown. Sample: PBMCs, taken from a glioma patient whose treatment included an IDH1 peptide vaccine. Source of these receptors: a woman between 45 and 65 years old with glioma. The CDR3 runs from the conserved cysteine through the conserved F or W. Each record gives: V gene, clone size, D gene, J gene, CDR3 protein, CDR3 DNA. The D gene is left open where the match is weak. Where a row states a size, it is once, few, many or the class of an expanded clone; other rows omit it.

>TRBV10-3|.|.|TRBJ1-1
CAISEGGGTEAFF
TGTGCCATCAGTGAAGGCGGTGGAACTGAAGCTTTCTTT
>TRBV7-9|.|.|TRBJ1-1
CASSFRAGGLLNTEAFF
TGTGCCAGCAGCTTCCGGGCCGGAGGCTTACTAAACACTGAAGCTTTCTTT
>TRBV2|.|.|TRBJ1-4
CASSPVGEKLFF
TGTGCCAGCAGTCCGGTTGGAGAAAAACTGTTTTTT
>TRBV10-3|.|TRBD2|TRBJ2-2
CAIKAGDRNTGELFF
TGTGCCATCAAGGCGGGGGATCGCAACACCGGGGAGCTGTTTTTT
>TRBV28|.|.|TRBJ2-6
CASSFGISGVYGANVLTF
TGTGCCAGCAGTTTTGGCATTAGCGGTGTGTATGGGGCCAACGTCCTGACTTTC
>TRBV9|.|.|TRBJ1-1
CASSVDQGDYAEAFF
TGTGCCAGCAGCGTAGATCAGGGAGATTACGCTGAAGCTTTCTTT
>TRBV6-1|.|.|TRBJ1-5
CASSDIARGGYQPQHF
TGTGCCAGCAGTGACATAGCTAGGGGAGGGTATCAGCCCCAGCATTTT
>TRBV11-2|.|TRBD2|TRBJ2-7
CASSLGLLATKQYF
TGTGCCAGCAGCTTAGGGCTACTAGCGACCAAGCAGTACTTC
>TRBV30|few|.|TRBJ1-5
CAWSVRTNQPQHF
TGTGCCTGGAGTGTCCGGACTAATCAGCCCCAGCATTTT
>TRBV10-1|.|.|TRBJ2-2
CASSESSPSWGELFF
TGCGCCAGCAGTGAGTCGTCCCCCAGCTGGGGGGAGCTGTTTTTT
>TRBV5-1|.|TRBD2|TRBJ2-5
CASSSGLAGGALQETQYF
TGCGCCAGCAGCTCTGGACTAGCGGGGGGGGCCCTCCAAGAGACCCAGTACTTC
>TRBV6-5|.|.|TRBJ2-1
CASSKRVSSYNEQFF
TGTGCCAGCAGTAAGCGGGTGAGCTCCTACAATGAGCAGTTCTTC
>TRBV5-1|.|.|TRBJ2-1
CASSLDSYNEQFF
TGCGCCAGCAGCTTGGACAGTTACAATGAGCAGTTCTTC